Listed below are T cell receptor beta chains from one sample, sequenced in a study of shared clonotypes between healthy human individuals. TCRdb's copy holds only in-frame clones and misses some; the assay was immunoSEQ multiplex PCR. The sample has about 610,000 clones, less than 98% seen once. The sequencing sample was made of naive CD4+ T cells sorted from blood. These receptors originate from a woman aged 25 to 45 in good health. The CDR3 runs from the conserved cysteine through the conserved F or W. D genes are given only for firm matches. The size of a clone is reported for some rows only, either as once, few or many, or as a class for expanded clones.

d_call: TRBD2
clone_size: once
v_call: TRBV4-1
j_call: TRBJ2-1
cdr3_aa: CASSPRGDYNEQFF
cdr3_nt: TGCGCCAGCAGCCCTCGGGGGGACTACAATGAGCAGTTCTTC

d_call: NA
clone_size: once
v_call: TRBV21-1
j_call: TRBJ2-3
cdr3_aa: CASSKLGGTASTDTQYF
cdr3_nt: TGTGCCAGCAGCAAATTGGGGGGGACGGCTAGCACAGATACGCAGTATTTT

d_call: NA
clone_size: NA
v_call: TRBV5-1
j_call: TRBJ2-3
cdr3_aa: CASSQGTRAGDTQYF
cdr3_nt: TGCGCCAGCAGCCAAGGGACGCGGGCGGGGGATACGCAGTATTTT

d_call: NA
clone_size: NA
v_call: TRBV15
j_call: TRBJ1-4
cdr3_aa: CATSRDPGATNEKLFF
cdr3_nt: TGTGCCACCAGCAGAGATCCGGGGGCCACTAATGAAAAACTGTTTTTT

d_call: TRBD1
clone_size: once
v_call: TRBV28
j_call: TRBJ1-2
cdr3_aa: CASSRRQGHGYTF
cdr3_nt: TGTGCCAGCAGCCGAAGACAGGGGCATGGCTACACCTTC

d_call: NA
clone_size: NA
v_call: TRBV7-2
j_call: TRBJ2-4
cdr3_aa: CASRPRAVENIQYF
cdr3_nt: TGTGCCAGCAGGCCCAGGGCGGTGGAAAACATTCAGTACTTC

d_call: NA
clone_size: once
v_call: TRBV19
j_call: TRBJ2-3
cdr3_aa: CASSITGLGGSGADTQYF
cdr3_nt: TGTGCCAGTAGTATTACAGGGCTGGGCGGGAGTGGTGCAGATACGCAGTATTTT

d_call: NA
clone_size: NA
v_call: TRBV2
j_call: TRBJ2-2
cdr3_aa: CASSEIGQKNTGELFF
cdr3_nt: TGTGCCAGCAGTGAGATTGGACAGAAGAACACCGGGGAGCTGTTTTTT

d_call: NA
clone_size: NA
v_call: TRBV19
j_call: TRBJ1-4
cdr3_aa: CASMVGAREPLNEKLFF
cdr3_nt: TGTGCCAGTATGGTTGGAGCACGGGAGCCTCTTAATGAAAAACTGTTTTTT

d_call: NA
clone_size: NA
v_call: TRBV11-1
j_call: TRBJ1-1
cdr3_aa: CASSLAGMGTEAFF
cdr3_nt: TGTGCCAGCAGCTTAGCCGGGATGGGCACTGAAGCTTTCTTT

d_call: NA
clone_size: NA
v_call: TRBV6-6
j_call: TRBJ2-7
cdr3_aa: CASSSGIQQYF
cdr3_nt: TGTGCCAGCAGTTCAGGGATTCAGCAGTACTTC

d_call: TRBD2
clone_size: NA
v_call: TRBV15
j_call: TRBJ2-5
cdr3_aa: CATSSPSGRSETQYF
cdr3_nt: TGTGCCACCAGCAGCCCTAGCGGGAGGTCCGAGACCCAGTACTTC

d_call: TRBD2
clone_size: NA
v_call: TRBV11-3
j_call: TRBJ2-1
cdr3_aa: CASSSWTSASSSYNEQFF
cdr3_nt: TGTGCCAGCAGCTCCTGGACTAGCGCCTCGAGCTCCTACAATGAGCAGTTCTTC

d_call: TRBD2
clone_size: NA
v_call: TRBV18
j_call: TRBJ2-7
cdr3_aa: CASSPRLAESSYEQYF
cdr3_nt: TGTGCCAGCTCACCAAGACTAGCGGAGAGTTCCTACGAGCAGTACTTC

d_call: NA
clone_size: NA
v_call: TRBV4-1
j_call: TRBJ1-1
cdr3_aa: CASSQAGYTEAFF
cdr3_nt: TGCGCCAGCAGCCAGGCAGGGTACACTGAAGCTTTCTTT

d_call: NA
clone_size: NA
v_call: TRBV6-1
j_call: TRBJ1-2
cdr3_aa: CASSESNGAYGYTF
cdr3_nt: TGTGCCAGCAGTGAGTCGAACGGGGCATATGGCTACACCTTC

d_call: NA
clone_size: NA
v_call: TRBV2
j_call: TRBJ2-4
cdr3_aa: CASSEQSGVAKNIQYF
cdr3_nt: TGTGCCAGCAGTGAACAGTCAGGGGTAGCCAAAAACATTCAGTACTTC

d_call: NA
clone_size: NA
v_call: TRBV18
j_call: TRBJ2-7
cdr3_aa: CASSSYYEQYF
cdr3_nt: TGTGCCAGCTCATCTTACTACGAGCAGTACTTC

d_call: NA
clone_size: NA
v_call: TRBV10-3
j_call: TRBJ1-2
cdr3_aa: CAISEDSYGYTF
cdr3_nt: TGTGCCATCAGTGAGGACAGCTATGGCTACACCTTC

d_call: NA
clone_size: NA
v_call: TRBV10-1
j_call: TRBJ2-3
cdr3_aa: CASSGSSGVDTQYF
cdr3_nt: TGCGCCAGCAGTGGGTCATCAGGGGTGGATACGCAGTATTTT

d_call: TRBD2
clone_size: NA
v_call: TRBV28
j_call: TRBJ2-3
cdr3_aa: CASSLGDYTDTQYF
cdr3_nt: TGTGCCAGCAGTTTAGGGGACTACACAGATACGCAGTATTTT

d_call: NA
clone_size: NA
v_call: TRBV6-1
j_call: TRBJ2-7
cdr3_aa: CASSVNSGTYEQYF
cdr3_nt: TGTGCCAGCAGTGTAAATAGCGGTACCTACGAGCAGTACTTC

d_call: NA
clone_size: NA
v_call: TRBV11-3
j_call: TRBJ2-3
cdr3_aa: CASSSAGHPDTQYF
cdr3_nt: TGTGCCAGCAGCTCGGCGGGACACCCCGATACGCAGTATTTT

d_call: NA
clone_size: NA
v_call: TRBV2
j_call: TRBJ1-5
cdr3_aa: CASSNTGSSQPQHF
cdr3_nt: TGTGCCAGCAGTAATACAGGGAGTAGTCAGCCCCAGCATTTT

d_call: NA
clone_size: NA
v_call: TRBV5-6
j_call: TRBJ1-6
cdr3_aa: CASSNDPGNSPLHF
cdr3_nt: TGTGCCAGCAGCAACGACCCAGGGAATTCACCCCTCCACTTT

d_call: NA
clone_size: NA
v_call: TRBV11-1
j_call: TRBJ2-1
cdr3_aa: CASSSNNEQFF
cdr3_nt: TGTGCCAGCAGCTCCAACAATGAGCAGTTCTTC

d_call: TRBD1
clone_size: NA
v_call: TRBV9
j_call: TRBJ1-4
cdr3_aa: CASSYHRDSIGEKLFF
cdr3_nt: TGTGCCAGCAGCTACCACCGGGACAGCATCGGCGAAAAACTGTTTTTT

d_call: NA
clone_size: once
v_call: TRBV18
j_call: TRBJ2-3
cdr3_aa: CASSPAAGTDTQYF
cdr3_nt: TGTGCCAGCTCACCCGCCGCGGGAACAGATACGCAGTATTTT

d_call: NA
clone_size: NA
v_call: TRBV2
j_call: TRBJ2-3
cdr3_aa: CASRVALATSTDTQYF
cdr3_nt: TGTGCCAGCAGAGTGGCCCTAGCGACTAGCACAGATACGCAGTATTTT

d_call: TRBD2
clone_size: NA
v_call: TRBV4-2
j_call: TRBJ2-5
cdr3_aa: CASSQDHRGEQETQYF
cdr3_nt: TGTGCCAGCAGCCAAGATCATCGGGGGGAACAAGAGACCCAGTACTTC

d_call: TRBD1
clone_size: NA
v_call: TRBV13
j_call: TRBJ2-2
cdr3_aa: CASRRTGGFSGGELFF
cdr3_nt: TGTGCCAGCAGACGAACAGGGGGTTTTAGTGGCGGGGAGCTGTTTTTT

d_call: NA
clone_size: NA
v_call: TRBV18
j_call: TRBJ2-5
cdr3_aa: CASSRSRGSFGGQETQYF
cdr3_nt: TGTGCCAGCTCCAGGTCGCGGGGCTCCTTTGGAGGACAAGAGACCCAGTACTTC

d_call: NA
clone_size: NA
v_call: TRBV5-1
j_call: TRBJ2-3
cdr3_aa: CASSLDGTTDTQYF
cdr3_nt: TGCGCCAGCAGCTTGGACGGAACCACAGATACGCAGTATTTT

d_call: NA
clone_size: NA
v_call: TRBV5-1
j_call: TRBJ2-5
cdr3_aa: CASSLEGQSQETQYF
cdr3_nt: TGCGCCAGCAGCTTGGAAGGACAGTCCCAAGAGACCCAGTACTTC

d_call: NA
clone_size: NA
v_call: TRBV6-1
j_call: TRBJ1-5
cdr3_aa: CATWDRARNQPQHF
cdr3_nt: TGTGCCACGTGGGATCGGGCCCGTAATCAGCCCCAGCATTTT

d_call: TRBD1
clone_size: NA
v_call: TRBV30
j_call: TRBJ1-5
cdr3_aa: CAWSPRTGNNQPQHF
cdr3_nt: TGTGCCTGGAGTCCTAGGACAGGCAACAATCAGCCCCAGCATTTT

d_call: NA
clone_size: NA
v_call: TRBV4-1
j_call: TRBJ1-2
cdr3_aa: CASSQASPGRVDGYTF
cdr3_nt: TGCGCCAGCAGCCAAGCTTCCCCGGGCAGGGTGGATGGCTACACCTTC

d_call: NA
clone_size: NA
v_call: TRBV25-1
j_call: TRBJ2-7
cdr3_aa: CASSESPPTTRGYEQYF
cdr3_nt: TGTGCCAGCAGTGAATCCCCCCCGACTACGCGCGGCTACGAGCAGTACTTC

d_call: NA
clone_size: once
v_call: TRBV19
j_call: TRBJ2-3
cdr3_aa: CASSISPHDTQYF
cdr3_nt: TGTGCCAGTAGTATCTCCCCCCACGATACGCAGTATTTT

d_call: NA
clone_size: NA
v_call: TRBV28
j_call: TRBJ1-1
cdr3_aa: CASSLPQGRLTEAFF
cdr3_nt: TGTGCCAGCAGTTTACCCCAGGGGCGGCTGACTGAAGCTTTCTTT

d_call: NA
clone_size: NA
v_call: TRBV28
j_call: TRBJ2-1
cdr3_aa: CASSSSPVEGYNEQFF
cdr3_nt: TGTGCCAGCAGTTCTTCCCCGGTGGAGGGCTACAATGAGCAGTTCTTC

d_call: TRBD2
clone_size: NA
v_call: TRBV10-3
j_call: TRBJ2-3
cdr3_aa: CAISPGLAGGADTQYF
cdr3_nt: TGTGCCATCAGTCCCGGACTAGCGGGAGGTGCAGATACGCAGTATTTT

d_call: TRBD2
clone_size: NA
v_call: TRBV5-4
j_call: TRBJ2-5
cdr3_aa: CASSSLAAQETQYF
cdr3_nt: TGTGCCAGCAGCTCGCTAGCGGCTCAAGAGACCCAGTACTTC

d_call: TRBD2
clone_size: once
v_call: TRBV5-1
j_call: TRBJ2-1
cdr3_aa: CASSLGTSGLNEQFF
cdr3_nt: TGCGCCAGCAGCCTAGGGACTAGCGGGTTAAATGAGCAGTTCTTC

d_call: NA
clone_size: once
v_call: TRBV6-5
j_call: TRBJ2-5
cdr3_aa: CASSHQGGKQETQYF
cdr3_nt: TGTGCCAGCAGTCATCAGGGGGGGAAGCAAGAGACCCAGTACTTC

d_call: NA
clone_size: NA
v_call: TRBV28
j_call: TRBJ1-1
cdr3_aa: CASSHSMNTEAFF
cdr3_nt: TGTGCCAGCAGCCACAGCATGAACACTGAAGCTTTCTTT

d_call: NA
clone_size: NA
v_call: TRBV5-4
j_call: TRBJ2-3
cdr3_aa: CASGSITDTQYF
cdr3_nt: TGTGCCAGCGGGAGTATCACAGATACGCAGTATTTT

d_call: NA
clone_size: NA
v_call: TRBV5-1
j_call: TRBJ1-5
cdr3_aa: CASSLDGGSSRPQHF
cdr3_nt: TGCGCCAGCAGCTTGGATGGGGGGTCGAGTCGGCCCCAGCATTTT

d_call: NA
clone_size: NA
v_call: TRBV6-1
j_call: TRBJ1-6
cdr3_aa: CASKGWIIVNSPLHF
cdr3_nt: TGTGCCAGCAAAGGGTGGATTATAGTTAATTCACCCCTCCACTTT

d_call: NA
clone_size: NA
v_call: TRBV7-2
j_call: TRBJ2-3
cdr3_aa: CASSLGGRGGDTQYF
cdr3_nt: TGTGCCAGCAGCTTAGGGGGTAGAGGGGGAGATACGCAGTATTTT

d_call: NA
clone_size: NA
v_call: TRBV7-2
j_call: TRBJ2-1
cdr3_aa: CASSPTVSSYNEQFF
cdr3_nt: TGTGCCAGCAGCCCGACGGTTAGCTCCTACAATGAGCAGTTCTTC

d_call: TRBD2
clone_size: NA
v_call: TRBV14
j_call: TRBJ2-1
cdr3_aa: CASSFGLAWNEQFF
cdr3_nt: TGTGCCAGCAGCTTCGGACTAGCGTGGAATGAGCAGTTCTTC

d_call: NA
clone_size: NA
v_call: TRBV14
j_call: TRBJ1-3
cdr3_aa: CASSQVWGSGNTIYF
cdr3_nt: TGTGCCAGCAGCCAAGTTTGGGGCTCTGGAAACACCATATATTTT

d_call: TRBD2
clone_size: NA
v_call: TRBV28
j_call: TRBJ2-5
cdr3_aa: CASSPLGLAGGKETQYF
cdr3_nt: TGTGCCAGCAGTCCCCTGGGGCTAGCGGGAGGGAAGGAGACCCAGTACTTC

d_call: NA
clone_size: once
v_call: TRBV28
j_call: TRBJ2-7
cdr3_aa: CASSQTSYEQYF
cdr3_nt: TGTGCCAGCAGTCAGACTAGCTACGAGCAGTACTTC